The sample holds a few counts of the clone carrying this T cell receptor (beta chain). Its antigen is not known. The authors sequenced patients whose flow cytometry had shown CD8+CD57+ cell expansion. Blood sampling was performed on the patients, and none of them had received therapy by then. This sample was included in a study of CD8+CD57+ T cells in acquired aplastic anemia. Regarding the study as a whole: Around 29 shared CD8+ CDR3s appeared highly expressed within patients' immunodominant clones.

Profiling that covered TCR beta VDJ and CDR3 relied on genomic DNA as its template. TCRdb re-analysed the reads in MiXCR, keeping a single row per CDR3 protein. This table holds approximately 180,000 distinct CDR3 sequences, less than 65% found once. This clonotype was obtained from a human donor with aplastic anemia. The specimen sequenced was sorted CD4+, CD8+, or CD8+CD57+ T cells (not recorded which) from PBMCs.

The CDR3 region is CASSQRKTRPTYNSPLHF. The CDR3, as DNA: TGTGCCAGCAGTCAGAGAAAGACCAGGCCGACCTATAATTCACCCCTCCACTTT. The chain has TRBV28 and TRBJ1-6, with unresolved D. V lost 5 bases and J lost 2, with 19 bases in between. The germline V gene has CDR1 MDHEN and CDR2 SYDVKM. This CDR3 spans 18 amino acids.